The entry below gives a single T cell receptor beta chain sequence along with its context. No antigen is known for it. This sample was included in a study of cytomegalovirus exposure and HLA in healthy donors. Whole-study findings and limits: An observed cluster of highly shared sequence variants was recorded as a likely sequencing artifact. Cytomegalovirus status, reportedly, was diagnosed with high specificity and sensitivity by the classifier.

PCR was performed using 60 Vbeta and 13 Jbeta primers. Produced via immunoSEQ multiplex PCR; TCRdb's table is partial and in-frame only. The sample has some 130,000 clones, roughly three quarters seen once. Nominally healthy donors provided the samples, though records likely missed some immune exposures. The TCR sequence derives from a woman in her sixties in good health and CMV-seronegative. Sequenced: PBMCs.

CDR3 DNA: TGTGCCAGCAGTTTTGCAGGGCGCGAGACCCAGTACTTC. This sequence encodes CASSFAGRETQYF. This sequence joins TRBV27 and TRBJ2-5; tentatively, D is TRBD1 (5 bases). Germline V gene data show CDR1 as MNHEY and CDR2 as SMNVEV (reference sequence). The CDR3 contains 13 residues. With 3 bases removed from V and 5 bases from J, the gap between germline ends came to 10 bases.